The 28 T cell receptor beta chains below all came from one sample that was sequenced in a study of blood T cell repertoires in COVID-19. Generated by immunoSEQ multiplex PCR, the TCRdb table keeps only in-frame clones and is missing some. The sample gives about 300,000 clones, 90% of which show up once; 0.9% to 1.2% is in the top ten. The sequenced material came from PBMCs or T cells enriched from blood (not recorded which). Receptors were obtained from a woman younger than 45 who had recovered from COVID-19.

This chain's CDR3 is CASSLVSSGNTIYF. The CDR3 DNA follows: TGTGCCAGCAGCTTGGTTAGCTCTGGAAACACCATATATTTT. This chain connects TRBV5-6 to TRBJ1-3; D gene unclear. Trimming removed 0 bases at V and 0 bases at J, with 4 bases between. Germline CDR1 SGHDT, CDR2 YYEEEE. This CDR3 spans 14 amino acids.

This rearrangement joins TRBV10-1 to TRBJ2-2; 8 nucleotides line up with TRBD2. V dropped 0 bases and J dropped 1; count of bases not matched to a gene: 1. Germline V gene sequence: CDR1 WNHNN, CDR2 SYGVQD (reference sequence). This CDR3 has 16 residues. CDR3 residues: CASSESTSGNTGELFF. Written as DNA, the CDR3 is TGCGCCAGCAGTGAGTCTACTAGCGGGAACACCGGGGAGCTGTTTTTT.

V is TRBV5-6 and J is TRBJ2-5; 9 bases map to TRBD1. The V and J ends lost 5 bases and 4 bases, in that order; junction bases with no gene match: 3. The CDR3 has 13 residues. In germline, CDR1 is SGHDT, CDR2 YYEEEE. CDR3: CASSRTGVETQYF. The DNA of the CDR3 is TGTGCCAGCAGTCGGACAGGGGTAGAGACCCAGTACTTC.

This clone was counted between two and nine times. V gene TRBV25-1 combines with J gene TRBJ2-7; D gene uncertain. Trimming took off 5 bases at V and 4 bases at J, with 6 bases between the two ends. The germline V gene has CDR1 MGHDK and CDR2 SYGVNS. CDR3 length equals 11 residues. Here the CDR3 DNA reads TGTGCCAGCAGTATCGGGTACGAGCAGTACTTC. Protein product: CASSIGYEQYF.

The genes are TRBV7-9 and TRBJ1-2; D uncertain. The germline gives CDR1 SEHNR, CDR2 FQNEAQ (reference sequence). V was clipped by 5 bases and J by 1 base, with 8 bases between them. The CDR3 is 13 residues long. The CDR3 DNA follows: TGTGCCAGCAGCCCAGGCGATAACTATGGCTACACCTTC. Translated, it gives CASSPGDNYGYTF.

DNA for the CDR3: TGTGCCAGCAGTAAAAATCCGGGGACAGGGTTTTACGAGCAGTACTTC. Its translation is CASSKNPGTGFYEQYF. This chain joins TRBV27 and TRBJ2-7; 9 bases are a match to TRBD1. The CDR3 length is 16 residues. Germline lookup yields CDR1 MNHEY and CDR2 SMNVEV (reference sequence). V lost 5 bases to trimming and J lost 4 bases; unmatched junction nucleotides: 12.

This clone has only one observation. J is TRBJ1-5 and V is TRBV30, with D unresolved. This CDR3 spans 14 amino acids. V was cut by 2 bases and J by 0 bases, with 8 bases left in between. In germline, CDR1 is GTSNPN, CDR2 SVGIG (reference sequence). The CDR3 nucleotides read TGTGCCTGGAGTTTCCCCAGTAGCAATCAGCCCCAGCATTTT. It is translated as CAWSFPSSNQPQHF.

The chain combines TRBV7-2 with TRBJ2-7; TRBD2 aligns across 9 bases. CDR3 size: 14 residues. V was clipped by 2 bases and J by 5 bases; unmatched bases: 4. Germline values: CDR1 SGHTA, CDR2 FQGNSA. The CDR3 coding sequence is TGTGCCAGCAGCTTAAGTTCTAGCGGGAACGAGCAGTACTTC. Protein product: CASSLSSSGNEQYF.

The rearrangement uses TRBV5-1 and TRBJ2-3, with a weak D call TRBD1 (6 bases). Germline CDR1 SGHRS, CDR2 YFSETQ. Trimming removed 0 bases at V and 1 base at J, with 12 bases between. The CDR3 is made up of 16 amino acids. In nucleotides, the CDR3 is TGCGCCAGCAGCTTGGAGACAGGTGGGGGCACAGATACGCAGTATTTT. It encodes CASSLETGGGTDTQYF.

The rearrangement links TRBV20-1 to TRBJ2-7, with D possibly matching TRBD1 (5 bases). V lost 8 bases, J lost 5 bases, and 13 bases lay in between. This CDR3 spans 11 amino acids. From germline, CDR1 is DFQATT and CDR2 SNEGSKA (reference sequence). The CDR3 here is CSPQDSNEQYF. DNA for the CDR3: TGCAGTCCACAGGATTCCAACGAGCAGTACTTC.

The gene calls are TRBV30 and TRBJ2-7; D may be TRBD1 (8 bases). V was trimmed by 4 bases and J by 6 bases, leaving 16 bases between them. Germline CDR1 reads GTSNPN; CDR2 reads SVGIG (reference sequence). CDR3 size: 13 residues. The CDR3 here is CAWTTGGGSEQYF. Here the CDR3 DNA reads TGTGCCTGGACAACAGGGGGGGGATCCGAGCAGTACTTC.

CDR3 sequence (DNA): TGTGCCAGCAGTTATCTGGTTCTAGCGGGAACCTACAATGAGCAGTTCTTC. It is translated as CASSYLVLAGTYNEQFF. V gene TRBV27 combines with J gene TRBJ2-1; 9 nucleotides agree with TRBD2. The trim removed 4 bases at V and 2 bases at J, leaving 9 bases unmatched. The CDR3 contains 17 residues. From germline, CDR1 is MNHEY and CDR2 SMNVEV (reference sequence).

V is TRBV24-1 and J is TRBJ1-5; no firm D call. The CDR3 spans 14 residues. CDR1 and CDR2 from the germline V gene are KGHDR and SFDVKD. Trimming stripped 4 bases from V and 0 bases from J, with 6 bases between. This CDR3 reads CATSDTYSNQPQHF. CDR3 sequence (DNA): TGTGCCACCAGTGACACATATAGCAATCAGCCCCAGCATTTT.

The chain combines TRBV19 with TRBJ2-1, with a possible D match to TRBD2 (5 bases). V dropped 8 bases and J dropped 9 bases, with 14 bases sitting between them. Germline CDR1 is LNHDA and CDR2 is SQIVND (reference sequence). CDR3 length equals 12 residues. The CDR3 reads CASDMGGGEQFF. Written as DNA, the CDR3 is TGTGCCAGTGACATGGGTGGAGGTGAGCAGTTCTTC.

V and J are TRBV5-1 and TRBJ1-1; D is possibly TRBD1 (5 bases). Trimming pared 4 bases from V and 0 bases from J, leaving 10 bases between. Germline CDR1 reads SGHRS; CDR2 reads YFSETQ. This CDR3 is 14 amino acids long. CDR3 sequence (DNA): TGCGCCAGCAGCACTGGACATTTGAACACTGAAGCTTTCTTT. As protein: CASSTGHLNTEAFF.

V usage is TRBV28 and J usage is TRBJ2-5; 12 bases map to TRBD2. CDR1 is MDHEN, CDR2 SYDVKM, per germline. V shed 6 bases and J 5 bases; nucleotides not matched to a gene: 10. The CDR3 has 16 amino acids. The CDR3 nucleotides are TGTGCCAGCAGCAGAGGACTAGCGGGAAGAGAGGAGACCCAGTACTTC. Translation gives CASSRGLAGREETQYF.

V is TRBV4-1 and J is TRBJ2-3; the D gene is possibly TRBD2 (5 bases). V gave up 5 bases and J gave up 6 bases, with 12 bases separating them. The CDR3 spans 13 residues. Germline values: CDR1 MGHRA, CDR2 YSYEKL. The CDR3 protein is CASSVIGGDTQYF. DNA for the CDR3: TGCGCCAGCAGCGTAATCGGCGGGGATACGCAGTATTTT.

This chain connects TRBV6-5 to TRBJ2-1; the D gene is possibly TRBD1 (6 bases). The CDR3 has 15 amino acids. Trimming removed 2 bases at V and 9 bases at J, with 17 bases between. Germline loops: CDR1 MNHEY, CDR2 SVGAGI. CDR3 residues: CASSYRDITLGEQFF. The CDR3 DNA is TGTGCCAGCAGTTACCGGGACATAACTTTGGGTGAGCAGTTCTTC.

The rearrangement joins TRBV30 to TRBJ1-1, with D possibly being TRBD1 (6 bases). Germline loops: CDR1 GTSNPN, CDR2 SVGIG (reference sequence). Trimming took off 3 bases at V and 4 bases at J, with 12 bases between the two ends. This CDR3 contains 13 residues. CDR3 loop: CAWRAQGSTEAFF. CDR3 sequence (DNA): TGTGCCTGGAGGGCCCAGGGGTCCACTGAAGCTTTCTTT.

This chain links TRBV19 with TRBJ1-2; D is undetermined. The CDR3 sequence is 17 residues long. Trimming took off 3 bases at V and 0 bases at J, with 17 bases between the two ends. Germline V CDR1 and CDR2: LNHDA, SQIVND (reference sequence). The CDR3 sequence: CASSIGPGLLSNYGYTF. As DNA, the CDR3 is TGTGCCAGTAGTATCGGACCCGGACTCCTTTCTAACTATGGCTACACCTTC.

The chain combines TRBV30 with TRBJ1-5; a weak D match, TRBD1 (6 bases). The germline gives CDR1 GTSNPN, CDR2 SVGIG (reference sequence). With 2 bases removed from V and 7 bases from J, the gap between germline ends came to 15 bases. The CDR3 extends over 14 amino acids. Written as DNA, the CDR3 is TGTGCCTGGAGTCTGACAGGCTTCAGGCAGCCCCAGCATTTT. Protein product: CAWSLTGFRQPQHF.

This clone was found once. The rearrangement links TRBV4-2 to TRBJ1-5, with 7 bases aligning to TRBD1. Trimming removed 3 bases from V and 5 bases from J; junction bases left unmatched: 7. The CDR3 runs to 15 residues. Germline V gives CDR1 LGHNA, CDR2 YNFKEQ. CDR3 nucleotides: TGTGCCAGCAGCCAGGTACAGGGGAACGATCAGCCCCAGCATTTT. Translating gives CASSQVQGNDQPQHF.

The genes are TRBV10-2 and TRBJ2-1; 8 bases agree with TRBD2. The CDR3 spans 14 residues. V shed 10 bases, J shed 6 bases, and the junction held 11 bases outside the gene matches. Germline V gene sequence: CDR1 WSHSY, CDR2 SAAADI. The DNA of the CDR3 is TGCGCCACACAGCTAGCGGGCGCCGCCAATGAGCAGTTCTTC. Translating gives CATQLAGAANEQFF.

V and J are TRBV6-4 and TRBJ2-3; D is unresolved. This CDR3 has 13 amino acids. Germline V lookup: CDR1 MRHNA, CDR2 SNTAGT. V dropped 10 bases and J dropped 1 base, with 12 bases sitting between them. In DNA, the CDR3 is TGTGCCACATCACTTGAGGGCACAGATACGCAGTATTTT. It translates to CATSLEGTDTQYF.

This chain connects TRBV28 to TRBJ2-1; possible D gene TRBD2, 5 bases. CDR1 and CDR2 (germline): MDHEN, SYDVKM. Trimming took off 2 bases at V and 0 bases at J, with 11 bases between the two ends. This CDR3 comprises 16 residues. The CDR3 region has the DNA TGTGCCAGCAGTTTAGATCCGGGAAACTCCTACAATGAGCAGTTCTTC. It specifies CASSLDPGNSYNEQFF.

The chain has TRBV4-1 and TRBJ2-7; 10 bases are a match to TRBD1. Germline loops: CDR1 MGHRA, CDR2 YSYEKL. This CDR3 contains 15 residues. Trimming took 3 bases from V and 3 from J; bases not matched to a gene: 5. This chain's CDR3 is CASSHRQGANYEQYF. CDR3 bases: TGCGCCAGCAGCCACCGACAGGGGGCTAACTACGAGCAGTACTTC.

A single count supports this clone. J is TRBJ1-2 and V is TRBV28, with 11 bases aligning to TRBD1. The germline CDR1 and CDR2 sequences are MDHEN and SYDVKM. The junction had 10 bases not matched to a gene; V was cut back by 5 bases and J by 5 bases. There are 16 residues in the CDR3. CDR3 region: CASSRRDRGDLYGYTF. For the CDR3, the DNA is TGTGCCAGCAGTAGACGGGACAGGGGGGACTTATATGGCTACACCTTC.

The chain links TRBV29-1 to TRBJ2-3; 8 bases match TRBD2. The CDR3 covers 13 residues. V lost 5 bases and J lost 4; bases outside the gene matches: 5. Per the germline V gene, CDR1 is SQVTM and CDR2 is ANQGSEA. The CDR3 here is CSVYGLAADTQYF. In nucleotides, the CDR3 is TGCAGCGTTTACGGACTAGCTGCAGATACGCAGTATTTT.